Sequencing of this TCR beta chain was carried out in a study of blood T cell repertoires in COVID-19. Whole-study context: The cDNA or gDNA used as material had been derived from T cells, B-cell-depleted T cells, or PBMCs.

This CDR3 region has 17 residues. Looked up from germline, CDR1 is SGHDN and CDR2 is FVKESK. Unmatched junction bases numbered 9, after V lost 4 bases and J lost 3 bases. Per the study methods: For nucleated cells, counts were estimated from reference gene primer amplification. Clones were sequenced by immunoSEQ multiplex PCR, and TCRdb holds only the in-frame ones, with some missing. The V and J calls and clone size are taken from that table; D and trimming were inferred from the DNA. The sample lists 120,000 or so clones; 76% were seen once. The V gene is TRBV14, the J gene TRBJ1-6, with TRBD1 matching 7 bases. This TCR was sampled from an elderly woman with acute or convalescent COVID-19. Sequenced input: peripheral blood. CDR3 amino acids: CASSPTSRDSYNSPLHF. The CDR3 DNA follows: TGTGCCAGCAGCCCGACGTCCCGGGACAGCTATAATTCACCCCTCCACTTT.